The 26 T cell receptor beta chains below all came from one sample that was sequenced in a study of blood T cell repertoires in COVID-19. The method was immunoSEQ multiplex PCR; TCRdb's version includes in-frame clones alone and lacks a portion of them. The repertoire holds 220,000 or so clones, with 70% to 85% as singletons. The specimen sequenced was PBMCs or T cells enriched from blood (not recorded which). These receptors were obtained from a woman aged 60-75 years who had recovered from COVID-19.

This clone appeared a few times. The chain carries TRBV2 and TRBJ2-1; TRBD2 aligns across 10 bases. This CDR3 has 16 residues. The germline V gene encodes CDR1 SNHLY and CDR2 FYNNEI. V lost 2 bases to trimming and J lost 7 bases; unmatched junction nucleotides: 8. Here the CDR3 DNA reads TGTGCCAGCAGTGAACCTCGCCCTAGCGGGAGTAATGAGCAGTTCTTC. Translation: CASSEPRPSGSNEQFF.

This clone appeared once. The V and J genes are TRBV30 and TRBJ1-2, with TRBD1 as a possible D gene (6 bases). CDR3 length equals 14 residues. CDR1 and CDR2 (germline): GTSNPN, SVGIG (reference sequence). V was trimmed by 1 base and J by 2 bases, leaving 11 bases between them. The CDR3 DNA sequence: TGTGCCTGGAGTGCTCCAACAGGGAACTATGGCTACACCTTC. Its translation is CAWSAPTGNYGYTF.

This chain connects TRBV5-1 to TRBJ1-4, with TRBD1 matching over 7 bases. J lost 3 bases, V lost 4 bases, and 3 bases had no gene match. CDR1 is SGHRS and CDR2 is YFSETQ in the germline V gene. The CDR3 sequence is 14 residues long. CDR3 DNA: TGCGCCAGCAGCACGGGGACAGCTAATGAAAAACTGTTTTTT. As protein: CASSTGTANEKLFF.

This sequence joins TRBV6-1 and TRBJ2-6; possibly TRBD2 for D (5 bases). This CDR3 is built from 15 residues. The V end lost 2 bases, the J end lost 2 bases, and 7 bases lay between the germline ends. Germline CDR1 reads MNHNS; CDR2 reads SASEGT. The CDR3 coding sequence is TGTGCCAGCAGTGAACGAGGGACTGGGGCCAACGTCCTGACTTTC. The encoded protein is CASSERGTGANVLTF.

This clone was detected a few times. The rearrangement links TRBV13 to TRBJ1-3; possibly TRBD1 for D (6 bases). This CDR3 contains 13 residues. Trimming removed 2 bases from V and 7 bases from J, with 9 bases in between. Germline CDR1 and CDR2: PRHDT and FYEKMQ (reference sequence). CDR3 DNA: TGTGCCAGCAGCTTAAACAGGGCCAACACCATATATTTT. Its protein is CASSLNRANTIYF.

This rearrangement joins TRBV2 to TRBJ2-1; tentatively, D is TRBD2 (5 bases). Trimming removed 8 bases from V and 5 bases from J, with 10 bases in between. CDR3 length: 12 residues. The germline V gene encodes CDR1 SNHLY and CDR2 FYNNEI. The CDR3 nucleotides are TGTGCCAGCCGGGATAGGGACAATGAGCAGTTCTTC. It specifies CASRDRDNEQFF.

The chain combines TRBV15 with TRBJ2-5; 7 positions match TRBD1. The CDR3 is 15 amino acids. CDR1 and CDR2 (germline): LNHNV, YYDKDF (reference sequence). J was trimmed by 4 bases and V by 1 base; bases with no gene match: 6. CDR3 sequence: CATSRAQGSGETQYF. CDR3 nucleotide sequence: TGTGCCACCAGCAGAGCACAGGGGTCTGGAGAGACCCAGTACTTC.

The chain uses TRBV2 and TRBJ2-5; D uncertain. The CDR3 has 13 amino acids. V was shortened by 5 bases and J by 3 bases, with 10 bases between the two germline ends. Per the germline V gene, CDR1 is SNHLY and CDR2 is FYNNEI. The CDR3 DNA is TGTGCCAGCAGTCGGAGCCTTGAAGAGACCCAGTACTTC. This translates into CASSRSLEETQYF.

The V call is TRBV6-5, the J call TRBJ1-5, with D uncertain. Trimming took 4 bases from V and 3 from J, leaving 10 bases between them. CDR3 length: 14 residues. Germline loops: CDR1 MNHEY, CDR2 SVGAGI. The CDR3 reads CASSWGGNNQPQHF. Written as DNA, the CDR3 is TGTGCCAGCAGTTGGGGAGGTAACAATCAGCCCCAGCATTTT.

This clone was recorded a few times. The V and J genes are TRBV6-1 and TRBJ1-4; tentative D call: TRBD1 (6 bases). Deletions cut 1 base from V and 3 bases from J, with 9 bases between. This CDR3 comprises 15 residues. Germline lookup yields CDR1 MNHNS and CDR2 SASEGT. CDR3 loop: CASSEVRGPNEKLFF. DNA for the CDR3: TGTGCCAGCAGTGAAGTCAGGGGCCCTAATGAAAAACTGTTTTTT.

This clone was seen just once. The chain carries TRBV6-5 and TRBJ1-5; D may be TRBD1 (5 bases). The CDR3 has 14 amino acids. The germline gives CDR1 MNHEY, CDR2 SVGAGI. Trimming removed 4 bases from V and 6 bases from J, with 13 bases in between. This CDR3 reads CASSLGGAGQPQHF. In DNA form, the CDR3 reads TGTGCCAGCAGTTTAGGAGGGGCGGGTCAGCCCCAGCATTTT.

On this clone itself: In the same sample, other DNA sequences code for this CDR3. The chain employs TRBV9 and TRBJ1-6, with 7 bases matching TRBD1. The length of the CDR3 is 15 residues. V gave up 2 bases and J gave up 7 bases; unmatched junction bases: 6. Per the germline V gene, CDR1 is SGDLS and CDR2 is YYNGEE. The CDR3 loop reads CASSVSTGDNSPLHF. The CDR3 DNA sequence: TGTGCCAGCAGCGTCTCAACAGGGGACAATTCACCCCTCCACTTT.

This sequence joins TRBV6-5 and TRBJ1-4, with 7 bases identical to TRBD1. The CDR3 totals 14 residues. The germline CDR1 and CDR2 sequences are MNHEY and SVGAGI. V lost 4 bases to trimming and J lost 4 bases; unmatched junction nucleotides: 3. The chain's CDR3 is CASSWDSINEKLFF. The CDR3 nucleotides read TGTGCCAGCAGTTGGGACAGTATTAATGAAAAACTGTTTTTT.

The chain joins TRBV11-1 to TRBJ1-4, with D uncertain. With 2 bases removed from V and 7 bases from J, the gap between germline ends came to 11 bases. Germline lookup yields CDR1 SGHAT and CDR2 FQDESV (reference sequence). The CDR3 runs 14 residues. CDR3 coding DNA: TGTGCCAGCAGCTTAAATGACTTAGGTGAAAAACTGTTTTTT. This translates into CASSLNDLGEKLFF.

The CDR3 sequence is CASKWVRVGNEQYF. CDR3 nucleotides: TGTGCCAGCAAATGGGTGCGGGTAGGCAACGAGCAGTACTTC. The chain has TRBV21-1 and TRBJ2-7; TRBD2 was called by the table and not checked on the DNA. TRBV21-1 is reported as a pseudogene. The CDR3 covers 14 residues.

At least ten counts were recorded for this clone. Additional DNA sequences in this sample encode the identical CDR3. The chain employs TRBV2 and TRBJ1-1; 9 positions agree with TRBD1. Germline V lookup: CDR1 SNHLY, CDR2 FYNNEI. CDR3 length: 13 residues. J was trimmed by 1 base and V by 9 bases; bases with no gene match: 3. CDR3 sequence reads: CASSGQGNTEAFF. For the CDR3, the DNA is TGTGCCAGTTCGGGACAGGGGAACACTGAAGCTTTCTTT.

This clone was counted between two and nine times. The genes are TRBV19 and TRBJ1-2; D perhaps matches TRBD1 (6 bases). This CDR3 contains 13 residues. V lost 3 bases and J 6 bases, leaving 11 bases between the germline ends. CDR1 is LNHDA and CDR2 is SQIVND in the germline V gene (reference sequence). The CDR3 loop is CASSISGANGYTF. The CDR3 nucleotides read TGTGCCAGTAGTATCTCAGGGGCTAATGGCTACACCTTC.

The chain employs TRBV6-5 and TRBJ2-3; weak D call: TRBD2 (6 bases). Between the trimmed V and J ends, which lost 6 bases and 10 bases, there was a span of 20 bases. The CDR3 consists of 14 residues. CDR1 and CDR2 from the germline V gene are MNHEY and SVGAGI. CDR3 protein: CASSRSDRGSAQYF. In DNA form, the CDR3 reads TGTGCCAGCAGCCGGTCTGATCGGGGGTCGGCGCAGTATTTT.

The CDR3 DNA reads as TGTGCCAGCAGGATGGGACAGGGCGGTGAAAAACTGTTTTTT. Its translation: CASRMGQGGEKLFF. J is TRBJ1-4 and V is TRBV2; 9 nucleotides match TRBD1. Germline CDR1 is SNHLY and CDR2 is FYNNEI. V shed 6 bases, J shed 7 bases, and the junction held 6 bases outside the gene matches. The CDR3 spans 14 residues. Using reference TRBV2 and TRBJ1-4 for the parts outside the CDR3, the full variable domain is EPEVTQTPSHQVTQMGQEVILRCVPISNHLYFYWYRQILGQKVEFLVSFYNNEISEKSEIFDDQFSVERPDGSNFTLKIRSTKLEDSAMYFCASRMGQGGEKLFFGSGTQLSVL.

A few counts support this clone. The rearrangement links TRBV3-1 (or the pseudogene TRBV3-2) to TRBJ2-3, with 10 bases aligning to TRBD2. V shed 10 bases, J shed 1 base, and the junction held 2 bases outside the gene matches. The CDR3 sequence is 13 residues long. Germline V gene sequence: CDR1 LGHDT, CDR2 YNNKEL (reference sequence). CDR3 region: CATGLAGTDTQYF. CDR3 DNA: TGTGCCACTGGACTAGCGGGCACAGATACGCAGTATTTT.

V usage is TRBV19 and J usage is TRBJ2-5; 13 bases line up with TRBD2. The ends lost 8 bases at V and 0 bases at J; junction bases unmatched: 9. CDR3 size: 17 residues. Per germline, CDR1 LNHDA and CDR2 SQIVND (reference sequence). The CDR3 DNA is TGTGCCAGTTCAACGAGGACTAGCGGGAGAAACCAAGAGACCCAGTACTTC. This gives the protein CASSTRTSGRNQETQYF.

The chain has TRBV7-2 and TRBJ1-3, with a weak D call TRBD1 (6 bases). Trimming took 5 bases from V and 4 from J, leaving 9 bases between them. Germline-derived CDR1 and CDR2 are SGHTA and FQGNSA. This CDR3 has 13 residues. The CDR3 DNA is TGTGCCAGCAGCCAGGGGAGCGGAAACACCATATATTTT. As protein: CASSQGSGNTIYF. Looking up the rest from reference TRBV7-2 and TRBJ1-3 gives the full variable domain: GAGVSQSPSNKVTEKGKDVELRCDPISGHTALYWYRQSLGQGLEFLIYFQGNSAPDKSGLPSDRFSAERTGGSVSTLTIQRTQQEDSAVYLCASSQGSGNTIYFGEGSWLTVV.

This chain joins TRBV27 and TRBJ1-3; D may be TRBD1 (6 bases). Germline V lookup: CDR1 MNHEY, CDR2 SMNVEV (reference sequence). This CDR3 region has 15 residues. With 2 bases removed from V and 4 bases from J, the gap between germline ends came to 12 bases. In DNA, the CDR3 is TGTGCCAGCAGTTTAAGTTTAACAGGGGGAAACACCATATATTTT. Protein sequence: CASSLSLTGGNTIYF.

The rearrangement joins TRBV19 to TRBJ2-3; unclear D gene. Germline-derived CDR1 and CDR2 are LNHDA and SQIVND (reference sequence). The CDR3 extends over 13 amino acids. V was trimmed by 6 bases and J by 0 bases, leaving 7 bases between them. The CDR3 DNA is TGTGCCAGTAGATCGGTTAGCACAGATACGCAGTATTTT. Encoded protein: CASRSVSTDTQYF.

The chain links TRBV5-4 to TRBJ1-1; 8 bases align to TRBD1. The CDR3 sequence is 13 residues long. Trimming cost V 4 bases and J 7 bases; bases outside gene matches: 6. Germline CDR1 is SGHNT and CDR2 is YYREEE (reference sequence). CDR3 coding DNA: TGTGCCAGCAGCGCGGACAGGGTCGGTGAAGCTTTCTTT. Translating gives CASSADRVGEAFF.

In its sample, this clone was seen a few times. The gene calls are TRBV6-2 or TRBV6-3 and TRBJ1-2; a weak D match, TRBD1 (6 bases). Trimming removed 2 bases at V and 4 bases at J, with 14 bases between. The germline V gene encodes CDR1 MNHEY and CDR2 SVGEGT. This CDR3 spans 15 amino acids. The CDR3 here is CASSYATTGSYGYTF. CDR3 nucleotides: TGTGCCAGCAGTTACGCTACGACAGGCTCCTATGGCTACACCTTC.